The 9 T cell receptor beta chains in this list originate from one sample, sequenced in a study of spatial heterogeneity in lung cancer. Study observations and caveats: In tumors, expanded intratumoral alpha and beta TCR counts tracked mutation counts.

Time point in this sample: sample taken at primary tumor resection. TCRdb called the 5' RACE reads again in MiXCR, with one record for every CDR3 protein. In the table there are 15,000 to 20,000 distinct CDR3 sequences, 6.5% to 8.5% of which are singletons. Their antigen targets remain unknown. This sample comprised lung tumor tissue, obtained at surgery. The receptors derive from a male donor with early-stage non-small cell lung cancer.

On this clonotype: A much larger clonotype is one base distant, so this may be a read error. The rearrangement links TRBV20-1 to TRBJ1-2, with 7 bases matching TRBD1. Germline CDR1 and CDR2: DFQATT and SNEGSKA (reference sequence). The CDR3 runs to 15 residues. After removal of 5 bases from V and 1 base from J, the junction contained 10 bases not matched to a gene. The CDR3, as DNA: TGCAGTGCTCGCGGGACAGCGGACGATAACTATGGCTACACCTTC. It codes for CSARGTADDNYGYTF.

J is TRBJ1-2 and V is TRBV30; D might be TRBD1 (5 bases). The V gene's germline CDR1 is GTSNPN and CDR2 SVGIG (reference sequence). The CDR3 has 12 residues. With 1 base removed from V and 11 bases from J, the gap between germline ends came to 14 bases. CDR3 region: CAWSGRGADYTF. CDR3 nucleotides: TGTGCCTGGAGTGGAAGAGGGGCCGATTACACCTTC.

There are many counts of this clonotype. V gene TRBV7-2 combines with J gene TRBJ1-4, with D possibly TRBD1 on 5 matching bases. The CDR3 has 12 residues. CDR1 is SGHTA, CDR2 FQGNSA, per germline. Trimming took 5 bases from V and 8 from J, leaving 9 bases between them. The CDR3 spells CASSGTDEKLFF. The CDR3 DNA follows: TGTGCCAGCAGCGGGACCGACGAAAAACTGTTTTTT.

By share of the sample, this clonotype is medium-sized. The J gene is TRBJ1-6, the V gene TRBV13; the D gene is possibly TRBD1 (6 bases). Trimming left V 4 bases short and J 7 bases short, with 11 bases between. The germline V gene has CDR1 PRHDT and CDR2 FYEKMQ (reference sequence). CDR3 length: 14 amino acids. The CDR3 DNA reads as TGTGCCAGCAGCTCGCGACAGGAGAATTCACCCCTCCACTTT. It translates to CASSSRQENSPLHF.

This clonotype has ten or more counts. A read error may explain this, as a much larger clone is one base away. This sequence joins TRBV6-5 and TRBJ1-2, with TRBD1 matching 9 bases. The germline V gene encodes CDR1 MNHEY and CDR2 SVGAGI. This CDR3 region has 14 residues. The chain's CDR3 is CASRPSVQGAGDTF. For the CDR3, the DNA is TGTGCCAGCAGACCCAGTGTACAGGGGGCTGGCGACACCTTC.

Comment on this clonotype: This may stem from a read error, because a much larger clone lies one nucleotide away. The chain carries TRBV2 and TRBJ2-1; the match to TRBD2 covers 10 bases. The CDR3 totals 15 residues. Germline V gene lookup returns CDR1 SNHLY and CDR2 FYNNEI. V dropped 8 bases and J dropped 11; count of bases not matched to a gene: 15. CDR3 amino acids: CASGGLAGERGKQFF. DNA for the CDR3: TGTGCCAGCGGGGGGCTAGCGGGGGAACGAGGTAAGCAGTTCTTC.

This clonotype was picked up many times. The chain employs TRBV7-3 and TRBJ1-1; D unclear. The CDR3 extends over 13 amino acids. Germline V gene lookup returns CDR1 SGHTA and CDR2 FQGTGA. Trimming shortened V by 5 bases and J by 1 base, and 8 bases separated the two germline ends. CDR3 protein: CASSRTWNTEAFF. CDR3 nucleotides: TGTGCCAGCAGCAGAACCTGGAACACTGAAGCTTTCTTT.

The chain joins TRBV29-1 to TRBJ1-1; D is unresolved. CDR3 length: 13 residues. Germline CDR1 SQVTM, CDR2 ANQGSEA. Trimming removed 6 bases at V and 2 bases at J, with 13 bases between. The CDR3 bases are TGCAGCGTCGAGAGGCAGGCTAACACTGAAGCTTTCTTT. Translated, it gives CSVERQANTEAFF.

This clonotype showed up just a few times. The genes are TRBV12-5 and TRBJ1-1; D is ambiguous. The CDR3 consists of 13 residues. V was cut by 3 bases and J by 1 base, with 6 bases left in between. Germline V CDR1 and CDR2: LGHNT, FRNRAP. CDR3 region: CASGFTANTEAFF. The CDR3 DNA sequence: TGTGCTAGTGGTTTCACAGCGAACACTGAAGCTTTCTTT.